This T cell receptor beta chain derives from a study of blood T cell repertoires in COVID-19. Study details: From the United States, Italy and Spain came samples of acute and convalescent COVID-19. T cells, B-cell-depleted T cells, or PBMCs supplied cDNA or gDNA.

This CDR3 has 15 amino acids. V was pared by 2 bases and J by 0 bases, with 5 bases between. The protocol was immunoSEQ multiplex PCR, while the TCRdb copy is restricted to in-frame clones and leaves out a portion. The repertoire has 100,000 to 120,000 clones, less than 85% of them found once; the top ten carry 3% to 4.5%. Only one count was recorded for this clone. The TCR originated in a woman older than 75 with acute or convalescent COVID-19. Specimen: peripheral blood. This chain connects TRBV23-1 to TRBJ1-6; D unclear. TRBV23-1 is flagged as an ORF with uncertain function. The CDR3 loop is CASSQGSSYNSPLHF. The DNA of the CDR3 is TGCGCCAGCAGTCAAGGGAGCTCCTATAATTCACCCCTCCACTTT.